The clone carrying this T cell receptor (beta chain) was observed many times. Its antigen is as yet unknown. V shed 1 base and J shed 0 bases, with 10 bases lying between them. Germline V gene lookup returns CDR1 MDHEN and CDR2 SYDVKM. This CDR3 spans 16 amino acids. These data originate in a study of T cells in Graves' hyperthyroidism and ophthalmopathy. Study-level findings and limits: The blood repertoire included most of the expanded thyroid clonotypes above 0.001. Through a model of 13 V-J features, ophthalmopathy was separated from stable hyperthyroidism.

TCR beta CDR3 regions were amplified from RNA. During a first-round RT-PCR of the TCR CDR3, the HTBI primer set was used. TCRdb redid the calling of the multiplex PCR reads with MiXCR, one entry per CDR3 protein. The sample carries hundreds of thousands of distinct CDR3 sequences, 13% to 15% recorded once. Input material: blood. This chain connects TRBV28 to TRBJ1-5; D not resolved. The sequence was obtained from a woman between 50 and 59 years old with Graves' ophthalmopathy. The DNA of the CDR3 is TGTGCCAGCAGTTTATCCGACTGGTATAGCAATCAGCCCCAGCATTTT. Protein: CASSLSDWYSNQPQHF.